This record looks at one TCR beta chain sequence and its context. Its antigen has not been determined. Base-call qualities are not available, and no considerably larger clone is one nucleotide away. TCR repertoires of sorted CD4+ and CD8+ blood T cells from severe aplastic anemia patients and healthy subjects were deep-sequenced in the study. Ficoll-Paque density gradient centrifugation was used to isolate peripheral blood mononuclear cells. Before DNA was extracted, CD4+ and CD8+ T cells were sorted using either FACS or magnetic beads. Profiling of TCR beta VDJ combinations and CDR3 sequences used genomic DNA as the template. An Illumina HiSeq 2000 was the platform used for TCR repertoire sequencing. The paper's data handling went like this. TRBV/TRBJ rearrangement plots, CDR3 size and DJ length profiles, and Simpson's diversity index were used to assess repertoires. The most abundant DNA sequence in the deep sequencing data was taken as the immunodominant clone. CDR3 amino acid sequences were screened for sharing across subjects and compared with published repertoires and the VDJdb database. Clones were called with MiXCR by TCRdb after fastp trimmed the public reads at Q25, and only in-frame beta chains were retained. Rows are unified per CDR3 protein, each entry keeping the most common DNA and genes. The V and J calls follow TCRdb's processing rather than the paper's. The sample records 150,000 to 200,000 distinct CDR3 sequences, around 40% of which are singletons. Of the sample, 1.1% is held by the ten largest clones.

The CDR3 sequence holds 15 residues, the cysteine and phenylalanine included. Only the CDR3 DNA is retained, 45 bases long and in frame from the first base. The germline V gene yields MGHDK for CDR1 and SYGVNS for CDR2. V lost 6 bases and J lost 6 bases, and the count of bases not matched to a germline gene is 11. This sample stems from a study of CD8+CD57+ T cells in acquired aplastic anemia (dated by TCRdb to 2016 to 2019). About the full investigation: On average, sorted CD4+ and CD8+ cells yielded around 3.4 ug of extracted DNA, with a range of roughly 0.18 to 30 ug. Mean read counts for healthy donor samples were some 10 million for CD4+ cells and 11.0 million for CD8+ cells.

Findings and caveats that apply to the study as a whole: Between patients and healthy controls, no significant difference in CD8+ Simpson's diversity was found (P=0.060). Twenty-nine CD8+ CDR3 sequences were shared between patients and controls but appeared highly expressed in patients and within their immunodominant clones.

The source of this sequence is a human donor in good health. The V and J segments used are TRBV25-1 and TRBJ1-2; a stretch of 9 junction bases matches TRBD1. Specimen: sorted CD4+, CD8+, or CD8+CD57+ T cells (not recorded which) from PBMCs. The DNA is as follows: TGTGCCAGCAGGGATCCGGGACAGGGAACGCATGGCTACACCTTC. Its protein is CASRDPGQGTHGYTF.